This T cell receptor (beta chain) stems from a study of blood T cell repertoires in COVID-19. There are 14 residues in the CDR3. Trimming took off 6 bases at V and 2 bases at J, with 12 bases between the two ends. Germline CDR1 reads ENHRY; CDR2 reads SYGVKD. Some clones are missing from TCRdb's copy, which holds only in-frame ones; the method was immunoSEQ multiplex PCR. Of under 200,000 clones in the sample, roughly 80% are singletons; the top ten hold approximately 14%. What was sequenced was peripheral blood. The sequence came from a man younger than 30 with active or convalescent COVID-19. The chain uses TRBV10-3 and TRBJ2-3, with a weak D call TRBD1 (6 bases). DNA of the CDR3: TGTGCCATCAGGACTGACAGGTACACAGATACGCAGTATTTT. This encodes CAIRTDRYTDTQYF.